Reported below is one TCR beta chain. This clone was seen more than once but under ten times. No antigen is known for it. Nothing much larger sits one base from this clone, and base qualities are not available. Each donor gave one peripheral blood draw, averaging approximately 0.12 L, which was collected into heparinised tubes. Naive, central memory, regulatory and stem cell-like memory CD4+ T cells were sorted on a BD FACSAria II using a panel including CD45RO, CCR7, CD25, CD127, CD95 and CD27. Purity was above 95% for every sorted population. PBMCs were isolated immediately by Lymphoprep density gradient centrifugation and stained directly without culture. Samples were stained and sorted in pairs, with one healthy donor and one patient per experiment, so that batch effects were minimized. The sample is drawn from a study of beta chain features in type 1 diabetes listed by TCRdb under 2018. Regarding the complete study: Patients and healthy donors did not differ in mean age, gender distribution, total cell number or subset yield. A total of roughly 100 million sorted cells were examined across all samples, and RNA yield correlated strongly with the number of cells per subset. Regulatory and stem cell-like memory subsets were obtained from only 8 patients and roughly 8 healthy donors, while naive and central memory subsets were obtained from all 30 or so donors. The study compared TCRB repertoires of sorted circulating CD4+ T cell subsets between recently diagnosed type 1 diabetes patients and matched healthy donors. Study-level results and caveats: HLA sub-analyses involved small numbers of individuals, so any influence of HLA type on TCRB rearrangement remained unresolved. PCR may preferentially amplify shorter templates, but because patient and control samples were amplified and corrected together, any resulting skew would affect both groups equally. Patients with type 1 diabetes made fewer insertions and deleted more nucleotides at VDJ recombination sites, implying thymic rearrangement abnormalities. In all four CD4+ subsets, TCRB CDR3 length was moderately but significantly shorter in type 1 diabetes patients. Naive, central memory and regulatory TCRB repertoires appeared more similar among patients than among healthy donors. Because cDNA was sequenced instead of genomic DNA, highly expressing activated cells could be over-represented, though the groups showed no difference in activation or CD3 levels.

According to the germline V gene, CDR1 reads SGHRS and CDR2 reads YFSETQ. Reading from cysteine to phenylalanine, the CDR3 counts 16 amino acids. The sequence is cut down to CDR3 DNA, 48 bases in frame from base 1. The trim is 0 bases for V and 0 bases for J, with a gap of 10 bases between the germline ends. The entire isolated RNA was reverse transcribed using the High Capacity cDNA Reverse Transcription Kit, and thus expressed TCRB transcripts were sequenced. Naive, central memory and regulatory T cell samples underwent deep immunoSEQ sequencing, averaging roughly 3.5 million total reads per sample. After sorted cells were lysed in RLT buffer, RNA was extracted with DNase-treated RNeasy Micro or Mini kits, with the choice depending on cell number. To prevent cross-contamination, every cell subset was processed on its own, while patient and healthy donor samples were processed together. The immunoSEQ multiplex PCR was used to amplify TCRB sequences from cDNA, yielding 87-bp fragments that span the CDR3 region. The amplicons were sequenced using the Illumina HiSeq platform. Processing in the source paper ran as follows. Synthetic template baselines were used to correct PCR bias computationally, reads within Hamming distance 2 were collapsed, and singletons that could not be merged were discarded. Reads were aligned to IMGT to assign V, D and J genes, CDR3 length, and insertions or deletions at six rearrangement sites. Within each subset, clonotype counts were normalized to sorted cell number, after which true diversity and Gini coefficients were computed with the tcR R package. Repertoire sharing was quantified using the overlap coefficient calculated on TCRB nucleotide sequences. As a proxy for the pre-selection repertoire, out-of-frame TCRB sequences from naive cells were analyzed. The clones in this table, taken by TCRdb from immuneACCESS, are in-frame only. Not every clone is retained; where verified, under half of the shortfall comes from an unresolved V gene, and the cause of the rest is unknown. The V and J calls and the clone size are those of that table, but D and trimming were determined from the DNA. For this sample the table gives about 230,000 clones, of which 9.6% were detected only once. In total, the top ten clones hold just under 0.035% of the sample.

The TCR originated in a woman under 30 in good health. The V gene is TRBV5-1 and the J gene is TRBJ2-1, with a tentative D gene TRBD1 over 5 matching bases. Sequencing used naive CD4+ T cells from blood. What this sample's cell subset or site label stands for: true naive CD4+ T cells. In nucleotides, the sequence is TGCGCCAGCAGCTTGGGGGGCGGTAGCTCCTACAATGAGCAGTTCTTC. The encoded protein is CASSLGGGSSYNEQFF.